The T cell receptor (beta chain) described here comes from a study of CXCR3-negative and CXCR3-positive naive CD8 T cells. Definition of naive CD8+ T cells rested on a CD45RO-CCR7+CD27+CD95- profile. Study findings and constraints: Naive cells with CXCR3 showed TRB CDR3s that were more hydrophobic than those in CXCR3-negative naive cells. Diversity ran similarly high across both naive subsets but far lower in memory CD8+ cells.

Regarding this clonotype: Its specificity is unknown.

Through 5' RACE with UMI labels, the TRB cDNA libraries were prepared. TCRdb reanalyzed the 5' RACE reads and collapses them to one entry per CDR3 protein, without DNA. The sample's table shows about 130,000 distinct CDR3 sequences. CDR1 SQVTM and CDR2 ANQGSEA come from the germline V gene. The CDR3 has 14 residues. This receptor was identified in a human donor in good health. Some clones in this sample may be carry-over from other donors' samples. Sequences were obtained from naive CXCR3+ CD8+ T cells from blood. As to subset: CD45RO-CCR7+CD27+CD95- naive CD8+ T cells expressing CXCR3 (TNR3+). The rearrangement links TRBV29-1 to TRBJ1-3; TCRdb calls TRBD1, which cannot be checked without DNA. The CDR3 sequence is CSVEDTGAGNTIYF.